This T cell receptor beta chain was captured in a study of blood T cell repertoires in COVID-19. Overall study context: The cDNA or gDNA used as material had been derived from T cells, B-cell-depleted T cells, or PBMCs.

This table comes from immunoSEQ multiplex PCR, and its TCRdb copy is limited to in-frame clones, with some not included. The repertoire includes roughly 400,000 clones, around nine tenths of them detected once, and 1.4% sits in the top ten. Germline V lookup: CDR1 SQVTM, CDR2 ANQGSEA. V shed 6 bases and J shed 0 bases, with 8 bases lying between them. CDR3 length: 13 residues. Allocation to cohorts depended on clinical history reported by the participants. The sample consisted of PBMCs or T cells enriched from blood (not recorded which). The receptor was derived from a woman younger than 30 who had been exposed to COVID-19. V and J are TRBV29-1 and TRBJ2-2; D uncertain. CDR3 in DNA: TGCAGCGTCGACAAGACGAACACCGGGGAGCTGTTTTTT. Residues: CSVDKTNTGELFF.